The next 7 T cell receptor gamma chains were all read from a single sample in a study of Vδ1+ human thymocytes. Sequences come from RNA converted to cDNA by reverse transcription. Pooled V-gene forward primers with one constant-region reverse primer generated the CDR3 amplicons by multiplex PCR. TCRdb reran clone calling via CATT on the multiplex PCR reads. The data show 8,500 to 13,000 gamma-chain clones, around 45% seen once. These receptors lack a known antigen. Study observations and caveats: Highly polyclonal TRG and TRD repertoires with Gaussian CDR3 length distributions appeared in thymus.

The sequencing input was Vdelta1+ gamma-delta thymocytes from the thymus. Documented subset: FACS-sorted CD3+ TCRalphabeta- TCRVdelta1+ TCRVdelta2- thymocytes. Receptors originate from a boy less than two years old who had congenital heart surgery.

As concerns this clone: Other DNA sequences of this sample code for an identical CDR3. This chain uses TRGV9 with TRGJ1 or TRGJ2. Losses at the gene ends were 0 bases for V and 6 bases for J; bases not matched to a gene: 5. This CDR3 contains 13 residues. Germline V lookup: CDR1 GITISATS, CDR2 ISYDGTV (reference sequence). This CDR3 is CALWEVHSYKKLF. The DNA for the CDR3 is TGTGCCTTGTGGGAGGTGCATTCTTATAAGAAACTCTTT.

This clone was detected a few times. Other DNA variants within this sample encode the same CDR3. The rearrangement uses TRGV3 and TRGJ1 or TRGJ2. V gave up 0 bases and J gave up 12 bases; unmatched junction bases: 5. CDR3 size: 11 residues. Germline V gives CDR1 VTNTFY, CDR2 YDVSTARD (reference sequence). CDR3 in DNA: TGTGCCACCTGGGACAGGCCCAGGAAACTCTTT. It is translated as CATWDRPRKLF.

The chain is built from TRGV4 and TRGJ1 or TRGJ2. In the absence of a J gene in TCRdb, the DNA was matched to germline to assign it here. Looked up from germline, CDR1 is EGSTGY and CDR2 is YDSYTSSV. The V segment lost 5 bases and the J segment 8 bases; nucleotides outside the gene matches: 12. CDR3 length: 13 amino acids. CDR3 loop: CATWARTQDKKLF. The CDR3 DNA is TGTGCCACCTGGGCCAGAACGCAGGATAAGAAACTCTTT.

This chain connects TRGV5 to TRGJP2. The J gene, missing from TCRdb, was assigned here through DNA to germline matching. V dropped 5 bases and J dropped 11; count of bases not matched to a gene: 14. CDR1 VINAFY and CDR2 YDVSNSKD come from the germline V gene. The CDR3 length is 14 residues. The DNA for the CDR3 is TGTGCCACCTGGGCCCACGGCCTAGGATGGATCAAGACGTTT. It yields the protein CATWAHGLGWIKTF.

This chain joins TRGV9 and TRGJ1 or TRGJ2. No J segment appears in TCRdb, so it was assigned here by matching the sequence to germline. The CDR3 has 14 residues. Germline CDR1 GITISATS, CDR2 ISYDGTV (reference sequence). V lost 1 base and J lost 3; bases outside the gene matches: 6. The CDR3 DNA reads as TGTGCCTTGTGGGAGGTAAACCCTTATTATAAGAAACTCTTT. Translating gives CALWEVNPYYKKLF.

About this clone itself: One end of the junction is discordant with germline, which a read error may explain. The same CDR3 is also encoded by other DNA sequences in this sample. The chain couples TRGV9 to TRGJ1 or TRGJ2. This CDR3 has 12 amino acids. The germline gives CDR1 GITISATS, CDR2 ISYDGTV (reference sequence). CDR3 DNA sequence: TGCGCCTTGTGGGGAGACGATTATAAGAAACTCTTT. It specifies CALWGDDYKKLF.

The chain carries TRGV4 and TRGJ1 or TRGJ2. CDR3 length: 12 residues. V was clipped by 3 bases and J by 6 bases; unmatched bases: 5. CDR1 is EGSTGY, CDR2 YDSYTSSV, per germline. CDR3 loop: CATWDRGYKKLF. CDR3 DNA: TGTGCCACCTGGGATAGGGGTTATAAGAAACTCTTT.